The clone carrying this T cell receptor beta chain showed up many times. What it binds is unknown. CDR3 size: 11 residues. Germline V gene sequence: CDR1 LNHDA, CDR2 SQIVND (reference sequence). Trimming took 6 bases from V and 6 from J, leaving 9 bases between them. The data were taken from a study of metastatic and nonmetastatic thyroid tumors. Study background: Across blood and tumor or nodule tissue, repertoires from malignant and benign thyroid patients were compared with one another.

Regarding the study as a whole: It was reported that TCR beta diversity was significantly higher in malignant thyroid tumors than benign nodules, in blood and tumor.

Not a single patient had been given any form of treatment at any point before undergoing thyroid surgery. Methods used by the authors: CDR3 differences across clinicopathological groups were used to build a distant-metastasis classifier for papillary thyroid cancer. Through MiXCR, TCRdb re-clonotyped the PCR reads. TCRdb assigned the V and J calls; the authors' analysis was not used. The repertoire holds approximately 4,000 clones, nearly 35% seen once, with around 30% in the top ten. The receptor was isolated from a female donor with papillary thyroid cancer or a benign thyroid nodule (not recorded which). Some clones in this sample may be carry-over from other donors' samples. This rearrangement joins TRBV19 to TRBJ2-7, with D possibly matching TRBD2 (6 bases). What was sequenced was adjacent normal tissue. The CDR3 DNA sequence: TGTGCCAGTAGGGCGGGGCCCGAGCAGTACTTC. Its protein is CASRAGPEQYF.